The clone carrying this T cell receptor beta chain appeared many times. Its cognate antigen is unknown. The data were taken from a study of molecular identifiers for immune sequencing clone quantification. For the study at large: Four portions were sequenced after RNA from approximately 20,000 or 100,000 naive CD8 cells was split five ways in replicates.

One entry per CDR3 protein results from TCRdb running MiXCR on the PCR reads. The sample has under 650,000 distinct CDR3 sequences, just under 20% seen once; the top ten hold roughly 0.83%. CDR3 length equals 16 residues. CDR1 is KGHDR and CDR2 is SFDVKD in the germline V gene. The V end lost 0 bases, the J end lost 7 bases, and 15 bases lay between the germline ends. Study results and limitations: Beyond 20 RNA copies, clones held over 99% of effector molecules, compared with under 1% in naive cells.

This receptor was identified in a human donor in good health. Some libraries in this study had Jurkat cell RNA spiked in. The chain employs TRBV24-1 and TRBJ2-1, with D possibly being TRBD2 (6 bases). Input material: naive CD8+ T cells from blood, with Jurkat cell RNA spiked in. Documented subset: FACS-sorted CD8+CD4-CCR7+CD45RA+ naive T cells. The CDR3 loop reads CATSDLQFASENEQFF. The CDR3 DNA follows: TGTGCCACCAGTGATTTGCAGTTCGCTAGCGAAAATGAGCAGTTCTTC.